This TCR beta chain was captured by sequencing in a study of blood T cell repertoires in COVID-19. Clones were sequenced by immunoSEQ multiplex PCR, and TCRdb holds only the in-frame ones, with some missing. The repertoire consists of roughly 500,000 clones, with around 87% occurring once and the leading ten covering approximately 1.8%. J was trimmed by 6 bases and V by 1 base; bases with no gene match: 11. Looked up from germline, CDR1 is SGHRS and CDR2 is YFSETQ. This CDR3 has 18 residues. V is TRBV5-1 and J is TRBJ2-1; 12 bases line up with TRBD2. The source is a woman aged 40-49 years who had recovered from COVID-19. Input material: PBMCs or T cells enriched from blood (not recorded which). The DNA of the CDR3 is TGCGCCAGCAGCTTGCTTCCTAGCGGGAGGGCCAGGTCCAATGAGCAGTTCTTC. This sequence encodes CASSLLPSGRARSNEQFF. The full variable domain, in which reference TRBV5-1 and TRBJ2-1 provide the parts outside the CDR3, is KAGVTQTPRYLIKTRGQQVTLSCSPISGHRSVSWYQQTPGQGLQFLFEYFSETQRNKGNFPGRFSGRQFSNSRSEMNVSTLELGDSALYLCASSLLPSGRARSNEQFFGPGTRLTVL.